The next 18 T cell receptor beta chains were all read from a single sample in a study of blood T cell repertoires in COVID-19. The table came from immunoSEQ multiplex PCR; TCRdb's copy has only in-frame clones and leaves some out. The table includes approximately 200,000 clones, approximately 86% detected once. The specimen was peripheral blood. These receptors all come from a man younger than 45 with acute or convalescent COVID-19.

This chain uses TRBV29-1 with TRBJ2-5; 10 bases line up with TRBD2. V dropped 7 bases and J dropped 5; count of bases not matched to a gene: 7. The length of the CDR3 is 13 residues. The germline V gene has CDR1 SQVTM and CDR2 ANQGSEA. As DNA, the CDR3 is TGCAGCGCAATACCGGGACTAGCGGAGACCCAGTACTTC. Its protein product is CSAIPGLAETQYF. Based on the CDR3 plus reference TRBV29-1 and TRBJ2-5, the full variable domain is SAVISQKPSRDICQRGTSLTIQCQVDSQVTMMFWYRQQPGQSLTLIATANQGSEATYESGFVIDKFPISRPNLTFSTLTVSNMSPEDSSIYLCSAIPGLAETQYFGPGTRLLVL.

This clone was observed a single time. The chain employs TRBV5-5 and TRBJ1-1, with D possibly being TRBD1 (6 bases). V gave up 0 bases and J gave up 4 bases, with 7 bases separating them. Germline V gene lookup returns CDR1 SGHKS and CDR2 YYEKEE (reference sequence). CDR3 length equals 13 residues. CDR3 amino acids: CASSLGTVTEAFF. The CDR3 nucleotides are TGTGCCAGCAGCTTGGGGACAGTCACTGAAGCTTTCTTT.

The CDR3 sequence: CASSLEQGGYGYTF. CDR3 in DNA: TGTGCCAGCAGCTTGGAACAGGGTGGCTATGGCTACACCTTC. The rearrangement joins TRBV5-4 to TRBJ1-2; D may be TRBD1 (6 bases). The ends were cut back, 0 bases at V and 4 bases at J, with 10 bases in the middle. Looked up from germline, CDR1 is SGHNT and CDR2 is YYREEE (reference sequence). CDR3 length: 14 residues.

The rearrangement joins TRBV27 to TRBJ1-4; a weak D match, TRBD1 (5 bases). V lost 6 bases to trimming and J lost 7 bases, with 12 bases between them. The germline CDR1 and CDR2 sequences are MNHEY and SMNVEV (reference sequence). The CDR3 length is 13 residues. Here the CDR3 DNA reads TGTGCCAGCAGGGGGCAGGGTGTTGAAAAACTGTTTTTT. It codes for CASRGQGVEKLFF.

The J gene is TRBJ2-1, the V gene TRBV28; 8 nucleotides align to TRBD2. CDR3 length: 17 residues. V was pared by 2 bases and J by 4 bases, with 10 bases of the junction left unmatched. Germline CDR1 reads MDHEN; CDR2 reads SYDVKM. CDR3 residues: CASSLVVGTRVYNEQFF. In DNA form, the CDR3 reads TGTGCCAGCAGTTTAGTCGTCGGGACTAGGGTATACAATGAGCAGTTCTTC.

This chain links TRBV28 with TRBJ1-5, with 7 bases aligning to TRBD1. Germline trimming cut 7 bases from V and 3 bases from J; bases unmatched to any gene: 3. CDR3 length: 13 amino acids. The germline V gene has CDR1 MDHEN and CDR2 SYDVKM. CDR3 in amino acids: CASNDRVNQPQHF. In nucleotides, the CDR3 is TGTGCCAGCAACGACAGGGTCAATCAGCCCCAGCATTTT.

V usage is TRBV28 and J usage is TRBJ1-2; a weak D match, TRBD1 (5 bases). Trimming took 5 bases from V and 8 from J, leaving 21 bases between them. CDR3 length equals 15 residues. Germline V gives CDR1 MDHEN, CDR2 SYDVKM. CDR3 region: CASSPETDLPWGYTF. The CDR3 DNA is TGTGCCAGCAGTCCAGAGACAGATCTTCCTTGGGGCTACACCTTC.

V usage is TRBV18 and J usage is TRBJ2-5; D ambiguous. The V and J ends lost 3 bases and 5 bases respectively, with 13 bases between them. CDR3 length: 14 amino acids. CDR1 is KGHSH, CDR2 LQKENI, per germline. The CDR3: CASSPATRPETQYF. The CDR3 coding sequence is TGTGCCAGCTCACCCGCGACTCGCCCCGAGACCCAGTACTTC.

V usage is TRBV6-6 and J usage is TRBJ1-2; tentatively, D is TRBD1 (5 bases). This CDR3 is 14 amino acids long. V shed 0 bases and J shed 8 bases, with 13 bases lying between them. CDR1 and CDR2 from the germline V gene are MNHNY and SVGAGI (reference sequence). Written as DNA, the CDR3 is TGTGCCAGCAGTTACTCGTCGGGGGGTTGGGGCTACACCTTC. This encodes CASSYSSGGWGYTF.

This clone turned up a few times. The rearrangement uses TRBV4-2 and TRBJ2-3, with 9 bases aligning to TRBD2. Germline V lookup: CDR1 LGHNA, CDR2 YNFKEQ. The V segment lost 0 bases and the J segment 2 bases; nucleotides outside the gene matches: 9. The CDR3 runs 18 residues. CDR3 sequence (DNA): TGTGCCAGCAGCCAAGATCCAAGTAGCGGGAGACCCACAGATACGCAGTATTTT. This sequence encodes CASSQDPSSGRPTDTQYF.

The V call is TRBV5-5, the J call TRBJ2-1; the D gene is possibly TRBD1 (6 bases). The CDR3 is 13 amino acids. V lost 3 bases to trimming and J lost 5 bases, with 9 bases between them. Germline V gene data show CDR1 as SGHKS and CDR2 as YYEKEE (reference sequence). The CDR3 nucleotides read TGTGCCAGCAGCTATTCAGGGGACAATGAGCAGTTCTTC. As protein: CASSYSGDNEQFF.

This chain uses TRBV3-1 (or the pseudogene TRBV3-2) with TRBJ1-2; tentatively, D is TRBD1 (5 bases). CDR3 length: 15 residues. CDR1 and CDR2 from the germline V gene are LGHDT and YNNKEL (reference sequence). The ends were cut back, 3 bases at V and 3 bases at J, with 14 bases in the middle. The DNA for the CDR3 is TGTGCCAGCAGCCAGGGGACCGGGGGACACTATGGCTACACCTTC. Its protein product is CASSQGTGGHYGYTF.

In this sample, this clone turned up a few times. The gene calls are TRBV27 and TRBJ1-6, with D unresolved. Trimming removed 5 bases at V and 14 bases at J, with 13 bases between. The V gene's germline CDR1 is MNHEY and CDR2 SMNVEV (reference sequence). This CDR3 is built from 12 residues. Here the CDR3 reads CASSPAGLSLHF. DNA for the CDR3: TGTGCCAGCAGTCCGGCGGGTTTGTCCCTCCACTTT.

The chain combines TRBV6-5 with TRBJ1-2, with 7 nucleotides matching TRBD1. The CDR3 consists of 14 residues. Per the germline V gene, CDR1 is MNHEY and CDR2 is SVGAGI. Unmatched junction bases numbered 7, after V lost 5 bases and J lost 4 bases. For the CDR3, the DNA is TGTGCCAGCAGTACAACTCGACAGGGCTATGGCTACACCTTC. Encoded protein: CASSTTRQGYGYTF.

CDR3 in DNA: TGTGCCAGCAGCTTCAACAGGGGTACCTATGGCTACACCTTC. Translation gives CASSFNRGTYGYTF. The genes are TRBV5-5 and TRBJ1-2, with 7 positions matching TRBD1. The V gene end was trimmed by 2 bases and the J gene end by 4 bases; junction bases not matched to a gene: 5. Germline V gives CDR1 SGHKS, CDR2 YYEKEE (reference sequence). The CDR3 has 14 amino acids.

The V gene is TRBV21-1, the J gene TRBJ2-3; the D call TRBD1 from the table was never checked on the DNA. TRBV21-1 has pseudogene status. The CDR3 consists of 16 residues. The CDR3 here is CASSKRDRGCTDTQYF. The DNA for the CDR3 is TGTGCCAGCAGCAAGCGAGACAGGGGTTGCACAGATACGCAGTATTTT.

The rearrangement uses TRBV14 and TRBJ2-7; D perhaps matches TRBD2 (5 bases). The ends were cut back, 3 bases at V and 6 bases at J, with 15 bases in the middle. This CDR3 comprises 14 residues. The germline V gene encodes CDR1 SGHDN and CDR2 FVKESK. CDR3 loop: CASSQSGVLGEQYF. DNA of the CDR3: TGTGCCAGCAGCCAGTCCGGGGTCCTAGGCGAGCAGTACTTC.

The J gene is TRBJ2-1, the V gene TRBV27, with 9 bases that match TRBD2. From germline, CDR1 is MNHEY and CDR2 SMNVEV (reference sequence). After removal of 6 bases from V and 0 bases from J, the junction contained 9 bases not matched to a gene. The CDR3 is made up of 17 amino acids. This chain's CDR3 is CASRTAGGLSSYNEQFF. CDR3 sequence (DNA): TGTGCCAGCAGGACAGCGGGAGGTCTTAGCTCCTACAATGAGCAGTTCTTC.